This TCR beta chain was identified during a study of identical twins. V was trimmed by 2 bases and J by 4 bases, leaving 14 bases between them. CDR3 length: 15 amino acids. Germline V gene lookup returns CDR1 MNHNS and CDR2 SASEGT. Regarding the study as a whole: Recombination models fit unrelated individuals' TCR alpha sharing but underestimated twins'.

Only healthy Caucasians were enrolled as donors. A universal primer site came from template switching; cDNA carried unique molecular identifiers. TCRdb itself ran the 5' RACE reads through MiXCR, one entry per CDR3 protein. The sample holds 1.5 million or so distinct CDR3 sequences, 32% seen once. Notes on this clonotype: As yet, its antigen is unknown.

The specimen was cord blood. The gene calls are TRBV6-1 and TRBJ1-2, with D possibly being TRBD1 (5 bases). The receptor's source is a newborn girl in good health. The CDR3 DNA follows: TGTGCCAGCAGTGAAAGAGGGGCGGGGTCCTATGGCTACACCTTC. Translating it yields CASSERGAGSYGYTF.